Following are 20 T cell receptor beta chains from one sample sequenced in a study of cytomegalovirus exposure and HLA in healthy donors (dated by TCRdb to 2016 to 2017). The library was built by means of the immunoSEQ multiplex PCR assay. TCRdb provides this immuneACCESS table in a form limited to in-frame rearrangements. Some clones are lacking; in checked studies, under half of them reflect an unresolved V gene, and why the rest are absent is not known. Across this sample there are roughly 310,000 clones, with 88% seen only once. The ten largest clones represent around 0.88% of the sample. The source material was PBMCs. These receptors were taken from a man younger than 45 in good health and CMV-seronegative.

The rearrangement joins TRBV18 to TRBJ1-2, with TRBD1 matching 12 bases. The V gene end was trimmed by 2 bases and the J gene end by 3 bases; junction bases not matched to a gene: 4. Germline V gives CDR1 KGHSH, CDR2 LQKENI. CDR3 length: 16 residues. CDR3 amino acids: CASSPLGQGADYGYTF. In DNA form, the CDR3 reads TGTGCCAGCTCACCATTGGGACAGGGGGCTGACTATGGCTACACCTTC.

The chain has TRBV9 and TRBJ2-2, with 7 positions matching TRBD2. This CDR3 is 15 amino acids long. The V and J ends lost 0 bases and 4 bases, in that order; junction bases with no gene match: 3. Germline V gene lookup returns CDR1 SGDLS and CDR2 YYNGEE. This CDR3 is CASSVVAGSTGELFF. CDR3 in DNA: TGTGCCAGCAGCGTAGTAGCGGGTAGCACCGGGGAGCTGTTTTTT. Full variable domain (remainder filled in from reference TRBV9 and TRBJ2-2): DSGVTQTPKHLITATGQRVTLRCSPRSGDLSVYWYQQSLDQGLQFLIQYYNGEERAKGNILERFSAQQFPDLHSELNLSSLELGDSALYFCASSVVAGSTGELFFGEGSRLTVL.

This clone was seen only a few times. This chain connects TRBV19 to TRBJ1-5; 9 nucleotides agree with TRBD1. Looked up from germline, CDR1 is LNHDA and CDR2 is SQIVND (reference sequence). J was trimmed by 6 bases and V by 1 base; bases with no gene match: 4. The CDR3 is 15 amino acids. Here the CDR3 DNA reads TGTGCCAGTAGTATAGTGACAGGGGGGTCTCAGCCCCAGCATTTT. Translation: CASSIVTGGSQPQHF. The variable domain in full, with the rest retrieved from reference TRBV19 and TRBJ1-5, is DGGITQSPKYLFRKEGQNVTLSCEQNLNHDAMYWYRQDPGQGLRLIYYSQIVNDFQKGDIAEGYSVSREKKESFPLTVTSAQKNPTAFYLCASSIVTGGSQPQHFGDGTRLSIL.

The rearrangement links TRBV5-1 to TRBJ2-2, with D tentatively TRBD2 (6 bases). The CDR3 loop spans 15 amino acids. V dropped 0 bases and J dropped 5 bases, with 11 bases sitting between them. CDR1 and CDR2 from the germline V gene are SGHRS and YFSETQ. The CDR3, as DNA: TGCGCCAGCAGCTTGGATGCGGGGTTTACCGGGGAGCTGTTTTTT. Its translation: CASSLDAGFTGELFF.

J is TRBJ2-1 and V is TRBV5-4; 8 bases line up with TRBD1. This CDR3 contains 15 residues. Germline loops: CDR1 SGHNT, CDR2 YYREEE (reference sequence). With 5 bases clipped from V and 4 bases from J, the junction kept 8 bases outside the gene matches. CDR3 bases: TGTGCCAGCAGTTTCGGACAGGGCATGTACAATGAGCAGTTCTTC. It specifies CASSFGQGMYNEQFF. Full variable domain (rest looked up from reference TRBV5-4 and TRBJ2-1): ETGVTQSPTHLIKTRGQQVTLRCSSQSGHNTVSWYQQALGQGPQFIFQYYREEENGRGNFPPRFSGLQFPNYSSELNVNALELDDSALYLCASSFGQGMYNEQFFGPGTRLTVL.

This clone was found a few times. The same CDR3 arises from other DNA sequences in this sample as well. V gene TRBV6-5 combines with J gene TRBJ1-1; D is perhaps TRBD1 (5 bases). The germline V and J ends were trimmed by 2 bases and 0 bases, with 7 bases remaining between them. The CDR3 spans 14 residues. Germline V lookup: CDR1 MNHEY, CDR2 SVGAGI. DNA for the CDR3: TGTGCCAGCAGTTACGGCAGGGTGAACACTGAAGCTTTCTTT. Translation gives CASSYGRVNTEAFF.

The J gene is TRBJ2-5, the V gene TRBV12-5, with 11 bases matching TRBD1. Per the germline V gene, CDR1 is LGHNT and CDR2 is FRNRAP. The CDR3 contains 15 residues. V was pared by 6 bases and J by 4 bases, with 7 bases of the junction left unmatched. CDR3 nucleotide sequence: TGTGCTAGTGGCCGGACAGGGGGCAACTTAGAGACCCAGTACTTC. It yields the protein CASGRTGGNLETQYF.

The gene calls are TRBV6-6 and TRBJ1-5; 7 nucleotides match TRBD1. CDR1 and CDR2 from the germline V gene are MNHNY and SVGAGI (reference sequence). V lost 4 bases, J lost 1 base, and 4 bases stayed unmatched. This CDR3 has 15 residues. The CDR3 spells CASSFTGQSNQPQHF. In DNA, the CDR3 is TGTGCCAGCAGTTTCACGGGACAGAGCAATCAGCCCCAGCATTTT.

This rearrangement joins TRBV13 to TRBJ1-3; no reliable D call. The V gene's germline CDR1 is PRHDT and CDR2 FYEKMQ (reference sequence). V was clipped by 1 base and J by 0 bases, with 16 bases between them. The CDR3 runs 18 residues. CDR3 nucleotides: TGTGCCAGCAGCTTAGCGGCCAGCGTCGGTCTCTCTGGAAACACCATATATTTT. Encoded protein: CASSLAASVGLSGNTIYF.

This CDR3 is CASSEGSGYGYTF. CDR3 bases: TGTGCCAGCAGTGAGGGTTCAGGGTATGGCTACACCTTC. The chain recombines TRBV25-1 with TRBJ1-2; D is possibly TRBD1 (5 bases). V gave up 3 bases and J gave up 5 bases, with 10 bases separating them. Looked up from germline, CDR1 is MGHDK and CDR2 is SYGVNS. CDR3 length: 13 residues.

This chain links TRBV5-5 with TRBJ2-2, with D possibly matching TRBD1 (6 bases). Germline CDR1 and CDR2: SGHKS and YYEKEE (reference sequence). V was pared by 4 bases and J by 1 base, with 11 bases between. The CDR3 consists of 15 residues. CDR3 amino acids: CASSTSGVNTGELFF. The CDR3 region has the DNA TGTGCCAGCAGCACCTCAGGGGTGAACACCGGGGAGCTGTTTTTT.

The gene calls are TRBV11-2 and TRBJ1-1; D gene uncertain. The CDR3 covers 17 residues. Trimming removed 5 bases from V and 3 bases from J, with 22 bases in between. Germline CDR1 and CDR2: SGHAT and FQNNGV. The CDR3 nucleotides are TGTGCCAGCAGCGGATACCGGGATACCTTACGGTACACTGAAGCTTTCTTT. It codes for CASSGYRDTLRYTEAFF.

This rearrangement joins TRBV7-9 to TRBJ2-7, with TRBD2 identical over 8 bases. The germline CDR1 and CDR2 sequences are SEHNR and FQNEAQ (reference sequence). Losses at the gene ends were 4 bases for V and 1 base for J; bases not matched to a gene: 15. CDR3 length: 18 amino acids. The CDR3 loop reads CASSSGYSRLATSYEQYF. The CDR3 nucleotides are TGTGCCAGCAGCTCGGGTTATTCGAGACTAGCGACATCCTACGAGCAGTACTTC.

The chain is built from TRBV6-1 and TRBJ1-2, with D possibly matching TRBD1 (5 bases). Trimming took off 0 bases at V and 2 bases at J, with 10 bases between the two ends. The CDR3 is 15 amino acids. Germline V lookup: CDR1 MNHNS, CDR2 SASEGT. The CDR3 DNA follows: TGTGCCAGCAGTGAAGCTTTCAGGGTGAACTATGGCTACACCTTC. Amino acids: CASSEAFRVNYGYTF.

This chain uses TRBV6-6 with TRBJ2-5; 12 bases are shared with TRBD2. V lost 4 bases to trimming and J lost 6 bases; unmatched junction nucleotides: 9. There are 16 residues in the CDR3. Germline V gives CDR1 MNHNY, CDR2 SVGAGI (reference sequence). The CDR3 DNA reads TGTGCCAGCAGTTTTTTCCAACTAGCGGGGGGCAAGACCCAGTACTTC. This gives the protein CASSFFQLAGGKTQYF.

The rearrangement uses TRBV5-5 and TRBJ2-7; D is possibly TRBD2 (5 bases). Germline V gives CDR1 SGHKS, CDR2 YYEKEE (reference sequence). The V and J ends lost 2 bases and 6 bases respectively, with 6 bases between them. This CDR3 contains 11 residues. The CDR3 sequence: CASSFAGEQYF. The CDR3 DNA is TGTGCCAGCAGCTTCGCGGGCGAGCAGTACTTC.

The rearrangement joins TRBV21-1 to TRBJ1-5; the D call TRBD1 from the table was never checked on the DNA. TRBV21-1 counts as a pseudogene. The length of the CDR3 is 14 residues. CDR3 in DNA: TGTGCCAGCAGCCCAGGGGGCGTTTATCAGCCCCAGCATTTT. Translation gives CASSPGGVYQPQHF.

This clone showed up just once. The V gene is TRBV28, the J gene TRBJ1-2, with D perhaps matching TRBD1 (5 bases). Germline assignment: CDR1 MDHEN and CDR2 SYDVKM. The V end was cut by 3 bases, the J end by 0 bases, with 8 bases between. This CDR3 is 14 amino acids long. The CDR3 region is CASSFRTTNYGYTF. The CDR3 bases are TGTGCCAGCAGTTTCCGGACAACTAACTATGGCTACACCTTC.

The rearrangement uses TRBV6-5 and TRBJ1-1; the D is unclear. The CDR3 extends over 13 amino acids. Germline CDR1 reads MNHEY; CDR2 reads SVGAGI. The V end lost 5 bases, the J end lost 1 base, and 8 bases lay between the germline ends. CDR3 protein: CASSVRGNTEAFF. CDR3 coding DNA: TGTGCCAGCAGTGTTCGAGGGAACACTGAAGCTTTCTTT.

The gene calls are TRBV11-2 and TRBJ1-3; D is undetermined. The CDR3 length is 14 residues. V was clipped by 7 bases and J by 1 base, with 11 bases between them. Per the germline V gene, CDR1 is SGHAT and CDR2 is FQNNGV. CDR3 DNA: TGTGCCAGCAAATTTAGTATGTCTGGAAACACCATATATTTT. Its translation is CASKFSMSGNTIYF.